What follows describes a single T cell receptor beta chain. The germline gene is not matched at one end of the junction; a read error may be the cause. A second PCR, run for about 6 to 11 cycles, used a sample-barcoded 5' primer plus a J-beta primer mix. Using its own MiXCR run on the 5' RACE reads, TCRdb lists one record per CDR3 protein. The sample records fewer than 1,000,000 distinct CDR3 sequences, 46% being singletons. The entry originates in a study of blood T cells in healthy people across ages. CDR3 length equals 13 residues. In germline, CDR1 is SQVTM, CDR2 ANQGSEA. Sequenced sample: blood. The chain joins TRBV29-1 to TRBJ1-1; D is perhaps TRBD1 (6 bases). This receptor was obtained from an older man in good health. The CDR3 here is CGVAQGKDTEAFF. Written as DNA, the CDR3 is TGCGGCGTTGCTCAGGGGAAAGACACTGAAGCTTTCTTT.